This T cell receptor (beta chain) emerged from a study of OX40 agonist ivuxolimab in advanced cancers. Overall study context: Head and neck, renal cell, melanoma or hepatocellular carcinoma were the cancers that dose-escalation patients had.

Assay used: immunoSEQ multiplex PCR; TCRdb lists only in-frame clones, some missing. The data hold around 45,000 clones, with 88% observed a single time. The CDR3 spans 16 residues. The V and J ends lost 4 bases and 3 bases, in that order; junction bases with no gene match: 9. The germline V gene has CDR1 MNHEY and CDR2 SMNVEV (reference sequence). Points from the study as a whole: Clonal expansion among partial responders at 0.1-3.0 mg/kg ranked near the lowest.

About this clone itself: The antigen remains undetermined.

The TCR originated in an adult with an advanced solid tumor such as melanoma, head and neck, liver or kidney cancer. The sample was CD4+ or CD8+ T cells sorted from blood, taken in a trial of the OX40 agonist ivuxolimab. The chain is built from TRBV27 and TRBJ1-1; 9 positions match TRBD1. Here the CDR3 DNA reads TGTGCCAGCAGTTGGGGGACAGGGACGAGGGACACTGAAGCTTTCTTT. This encodes CASSWGTGTRDTEAFF.